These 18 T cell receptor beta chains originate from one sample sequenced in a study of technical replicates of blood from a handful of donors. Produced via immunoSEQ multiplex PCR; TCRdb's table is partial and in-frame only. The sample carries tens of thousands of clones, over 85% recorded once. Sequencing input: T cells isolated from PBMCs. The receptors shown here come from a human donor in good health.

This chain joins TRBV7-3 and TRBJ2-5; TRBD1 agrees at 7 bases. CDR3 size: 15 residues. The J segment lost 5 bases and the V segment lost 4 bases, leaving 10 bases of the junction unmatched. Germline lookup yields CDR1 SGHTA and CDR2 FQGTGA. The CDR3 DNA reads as TGTGCCAGCAGCTCTCGGGACAGCCTAAGGGAGACCCAGTACTTC. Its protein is CASSSRDSLRETQYF. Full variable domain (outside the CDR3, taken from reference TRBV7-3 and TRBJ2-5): GAGVSQTPSNKVTEKGKYVELRCDPISGHTALYWYRQSLGQGPEFLIYFQGTGAADDSGLPNDRFFAVRPEGSVSTLKIQRTERGDSAVYLCASSSRDSLRETQYFGPGTRLLVL.

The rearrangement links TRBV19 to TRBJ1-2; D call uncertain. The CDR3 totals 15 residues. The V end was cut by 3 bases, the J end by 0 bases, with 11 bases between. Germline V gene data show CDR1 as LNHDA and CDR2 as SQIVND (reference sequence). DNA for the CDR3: TGTGCCAGTAGTATCAGAGGAGGAACTAACTATGGCTACACCTTC. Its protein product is CASSIRGGTNYGYTF.

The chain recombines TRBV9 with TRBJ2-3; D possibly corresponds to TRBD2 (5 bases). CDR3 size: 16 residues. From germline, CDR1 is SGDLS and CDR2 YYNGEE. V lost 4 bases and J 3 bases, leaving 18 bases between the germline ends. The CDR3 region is CASSPLGARGTDTQYF. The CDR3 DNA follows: TGTGCCAGCAGCCCCCTCGGAGCCCGAGGGACAGATACGCAGTATTTT. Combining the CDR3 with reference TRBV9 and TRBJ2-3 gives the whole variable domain DSGVTQTPKHLITATGQRVTLRCSPRSGDLSVYWYQQSLDQGLQFLIQYYNGEERAKGNILERFSAQQFPDLHSELNLSSLELGDSALYFCASSPLGARGTDTQYFGPGTRLTVL.

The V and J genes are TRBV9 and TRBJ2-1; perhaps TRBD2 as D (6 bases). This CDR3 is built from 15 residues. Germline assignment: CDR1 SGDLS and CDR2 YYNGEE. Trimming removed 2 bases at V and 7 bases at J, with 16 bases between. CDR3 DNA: TGTGCCAGCAGCGTTACCGGGACTTGGCCTAATGAGCAGTTCTTC. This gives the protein CASSVTGTWPNEQFF.

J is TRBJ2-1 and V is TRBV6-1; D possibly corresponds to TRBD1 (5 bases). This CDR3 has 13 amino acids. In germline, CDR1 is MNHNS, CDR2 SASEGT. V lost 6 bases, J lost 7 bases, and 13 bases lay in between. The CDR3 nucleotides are TGTGCCAGCAGGGGGCAGGGTTGGAATGAGCAGTTCTTC. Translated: CASRGQGWNEQFF.

The CDR3 here is CAWYDPLEGNTIYF. DNA for the CDR3: TGTGCCTGGTACGATCCTTTAGAAGGAAACACCATATATTTT. The rearrangement joins TRBV30 to TRBJ1-3; D is uncertain. Germline V CDR1 and CDR2: GTSNPN, SVGIG (reference sequence). This CDR3 has 14 residues. V shed 5 bases and J shed 4 bases, with 15 bases lying between them.

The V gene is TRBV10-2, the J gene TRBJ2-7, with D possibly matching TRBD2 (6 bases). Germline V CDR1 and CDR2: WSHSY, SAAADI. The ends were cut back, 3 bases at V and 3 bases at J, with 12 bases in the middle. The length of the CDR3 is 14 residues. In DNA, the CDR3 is TGCGCCAGCAGTGATGACCTAGCGCGCTACGAGCAGTACTTC. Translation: CASSDDLARYEQYF.

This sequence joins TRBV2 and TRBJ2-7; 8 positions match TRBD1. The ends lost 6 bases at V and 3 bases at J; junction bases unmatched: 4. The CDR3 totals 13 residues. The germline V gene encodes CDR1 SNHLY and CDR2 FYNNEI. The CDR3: CASRAGGLYEQYF. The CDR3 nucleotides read TGTGCCAGCAGAGCAGGGGGCCTCTACGAGCAGTACTTC.

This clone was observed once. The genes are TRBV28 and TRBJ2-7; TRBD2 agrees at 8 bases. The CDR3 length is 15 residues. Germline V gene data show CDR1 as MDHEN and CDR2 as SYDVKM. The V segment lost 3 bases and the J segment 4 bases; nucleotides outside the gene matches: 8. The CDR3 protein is CASSFRGRIVYEQYF. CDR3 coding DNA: TGTGCCAGCAGTTTCCGCGGGAGGATAGTGTACGAGCAGTACTTC.

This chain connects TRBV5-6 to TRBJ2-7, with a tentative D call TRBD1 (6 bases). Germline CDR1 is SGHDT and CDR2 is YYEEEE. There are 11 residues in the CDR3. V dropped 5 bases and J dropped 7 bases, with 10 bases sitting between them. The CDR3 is CASRDRGEQYF. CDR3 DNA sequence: TGTGCCAGCAGGGACAGAGGAGAGCAGTACTTC. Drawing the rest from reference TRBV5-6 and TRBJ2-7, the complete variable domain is DAGVTQSPTHLIKTRGQQVTLRCSPKSGHDTVSWYQQALGQGPQFIFQYYEEEERQRGNFPDRFSGHQFPNYSSELNVNALLLGDSALYLCASRDRGEQYFGPGTRLTVT.

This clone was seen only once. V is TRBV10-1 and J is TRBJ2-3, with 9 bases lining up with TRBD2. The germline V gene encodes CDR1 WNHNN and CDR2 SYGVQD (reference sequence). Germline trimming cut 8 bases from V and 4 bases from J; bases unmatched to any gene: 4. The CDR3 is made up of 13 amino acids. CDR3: CASSAGGADTQYF. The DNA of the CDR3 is TGCGCCAGCTCTGCGGGAGGGGCAGATACGCAGTATTTT.

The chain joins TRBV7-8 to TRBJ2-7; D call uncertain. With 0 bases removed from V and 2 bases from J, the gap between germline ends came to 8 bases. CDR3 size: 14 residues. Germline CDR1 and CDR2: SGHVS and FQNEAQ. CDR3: CASSLAHPTYEQYF. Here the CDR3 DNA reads TGTGCCAGCAGCTTAGCACACCCAACCTACGAGCAGTACTTC.

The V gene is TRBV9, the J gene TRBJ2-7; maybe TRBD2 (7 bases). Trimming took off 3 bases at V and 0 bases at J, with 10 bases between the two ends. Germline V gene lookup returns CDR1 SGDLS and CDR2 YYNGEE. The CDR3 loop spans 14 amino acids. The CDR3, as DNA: TGTGCCAGCAGCGGGCGGGGGCCCTCCTACGAGCAGTACTTC. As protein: CASSGRGPSYEQYF.

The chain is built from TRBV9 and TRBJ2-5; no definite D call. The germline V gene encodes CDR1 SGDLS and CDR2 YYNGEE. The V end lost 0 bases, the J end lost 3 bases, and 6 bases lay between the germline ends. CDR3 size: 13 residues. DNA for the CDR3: TGTGCCAGCAGCGTAGGCCCAGAAGAGACCCAGTACTTC. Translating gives CASSVGPEETQYF.

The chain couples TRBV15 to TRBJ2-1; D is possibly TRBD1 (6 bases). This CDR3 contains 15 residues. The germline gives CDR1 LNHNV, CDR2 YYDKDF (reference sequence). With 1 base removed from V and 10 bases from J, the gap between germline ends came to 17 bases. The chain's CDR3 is CATSRGRGESNEQFF. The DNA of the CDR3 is TGTGCCACCAGCAGAGGCAGGGGCGAGTCCAACGAGCAGTTCTTC.

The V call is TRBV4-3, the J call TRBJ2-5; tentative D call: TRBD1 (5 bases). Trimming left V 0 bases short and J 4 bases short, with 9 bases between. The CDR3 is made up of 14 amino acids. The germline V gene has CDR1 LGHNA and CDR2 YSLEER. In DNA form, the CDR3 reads TGCGCCAGCAGCCAAGATGGAACAGGAGAGACCCAGTACTTC. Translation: CASSQDGTGETQYF.

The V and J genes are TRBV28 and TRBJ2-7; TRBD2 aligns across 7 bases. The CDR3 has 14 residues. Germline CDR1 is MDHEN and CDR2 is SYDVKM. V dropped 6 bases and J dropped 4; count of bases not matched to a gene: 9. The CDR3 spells CASSRMGEGYEQYF. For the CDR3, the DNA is TGTGCCAGCAGCCGAATGGGGGAGGGATACGAGCAGTACTTC.

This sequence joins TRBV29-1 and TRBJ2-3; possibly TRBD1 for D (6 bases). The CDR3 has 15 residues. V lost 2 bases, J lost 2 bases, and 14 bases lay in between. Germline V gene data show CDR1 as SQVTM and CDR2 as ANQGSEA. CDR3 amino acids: CSVEQGTIPTDTQYF. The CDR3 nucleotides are TGCAGCGTTGAACAGGGGACGATACCCACAGATACGCAGTATTTT.